The rows below give T cell receptor beta chains drawn from one sample of a study of OX40 agonist ivuxolimab in advanced cancers. Sequenced by immunoSEQ multiplex PCR; TCRdb stores in-frame clones only, minus some. The table shows 11,000 or so clones, with over 75% occurring only once. The sample here was CD4+ or CD8+ T cells sorted from blood, taken in a trial of the OX40 agonist ivuxolimab. Every receptor here comes from an adult with an advanced solid tumor such as melanoma, head and neck, liver or kidney cancer. Both conserved end residues are part of each CDR3. D genes are given only for firm matches. Expanded clones get a size class; other rows say once, few or many, or leave the size out.

CDR3 protein: CASSVDRGSYNEQFF
CDR3 DNA: TGTGCCAGCAGTGTCGACAGGGGGTCCTACAATGAGCAGTTCTTC
V gene: TRBV6-1
J gene: TRBJ2-1
clone size: -
D gene: TRBD1

CDR3 protein: CASSEGLSSYNEQFF
CDR3 DNA: TGTGCCAGCAGTGAAGGTCTAAGCTCCTACAATGAGCAGTTCTTC
V gene: TRBV6-4
J gene: TRBJ2-1
clone size: -
D gene: -

CDR3 protein: CASSPRTGFTDTQYF
CDR3 DNA: TGTGCCAGCAGCCCCCGGACAGGGTTCACAGATACGCAGTATTTT
V gene: TRBV14
J gene: TRBJ2-3
clone size: -
D gene: TRBD1

CDR3 protein: CASSLGQGVYEQYF
CDR3 DNA: TGTGCCAGCAGCTTGGGACAAGGGGTATACGAGCAGTACTTC
V gene: TRBV7-9
J gene: TRBJ2-7
clone size: -
D gene: -

CDR3 protein: CAWSLTGVTEAFF
CDR3 DNA: TGTGCCTGGAGTCTCACAGGGGTCACTGAAGCTTTCTTT
V gene: TRBV30
J gene: TRBJ1-1
clone size: -
D gene: TRBD1

CDR3 protein: CATSTIFSVNTEAFF
CDR3 DNA: TGTGCCACCAGCACAATCTTCTCAGTGAACACTGAAGCTTTCTTT
V gene: TRBV15
J gene: TRBJ1-1
clone size: -
D gene: -

CDR3 protein: CASSEGDDTEAFF
CDR3 DNA: TGTGCCAGCAGTGAAGGGGACGACACTGAAGCTTTCTTT
V gene: TRBV6-1
J gene: TRBJ1-1
clone size: -
D gene: -

CDR3 protein: CASSDSDSTEAFF
CDR3 DNA: TGTGCCAGCAGTGACTCTGACAGCACTGAAGCTTTCTTT
V gene: TRBV6-4
J gene: TRBJ1-1
clone size: once
D gene: -

CDR3 protein: CAIRDKLNTEAFF
CDR3 DNA: TGTGCCATAAGGGACAAGTTGAACACTGAAGCTTTCTTT
V gene: TRBV10-3
J gene: TRBJ1-1
clone size: -
D gene: -

CDR3 protein: CATSREMGGGAYEQYF
CDR3 DNA: TGTGCCACCAGCAGAGAAATGGGAGGGGGTGCCTACGAGCAGTACTTC
V gene: TRBV15
J gene: TRBJ2-7
clone size: -
D gene: -

CDR3 protein: CASSESHREFGYTF
CDR3 DNA: TGCGCCAGCAGTGAGTCTCACCGGGAGTTTGGCTACACCTTC
V gene: TRBV10-1
J gene: TRBJ1-2
clone size: -
D gene: -

CDR3 protein: CASSWMGIEQFF
CDR3 DNA: TGTGCCAGCAGCTGGATGGGGATAGAGCAGTTCTTC
V gene: TRBV7-9
J gene: TRBJ2-1
clone size: -
D gene: -

CDR3 protein: CATSSRGAGDTEAFF
CDR3 DNA: TGTGCCACCAGCAGTCGGGGGGCCGGAGACACTGAAGCTTTCTTT
V gene: TRBV15
J gene: TRBJ1-1
clone size: -
D gene: -

CDR3 protein: CASSLEPNPYEQYF
CDR3 DNA: TGTGCCAGCAGCTTAGAACCCAATCCCTACGAGCAGTACTTC
V gene: TRBV7-8
J gene: TRBJ2-7
clone size: once
D gene: -

CDR3 protein: CASRNTYGYTF
CDR3 DNA: TGTGCCAGCAGGAACACTTATGGCTACACCTTC
V gene: TRBV27
J gene: TRBJ1-2
clone size: few
D gene: -

CDR3 protein: CASQTTDTQYF
CDR3 DNA: TGTGCCAGCCAGACCACAGATACGCAGTATTTT
V gene: TRBV2
J gene: TRBJ2-3
clone size: -
D gene: -

CDR3 protein: CASSFRVSYEQYF
CDR3 DNA: TGTGCCAGCAGCTTCAGGGTCTCCTACGAGCAGTACTTC
V gene: TRBV5-5
J gene: TRBJ2-7
clone size: -
D gene: -